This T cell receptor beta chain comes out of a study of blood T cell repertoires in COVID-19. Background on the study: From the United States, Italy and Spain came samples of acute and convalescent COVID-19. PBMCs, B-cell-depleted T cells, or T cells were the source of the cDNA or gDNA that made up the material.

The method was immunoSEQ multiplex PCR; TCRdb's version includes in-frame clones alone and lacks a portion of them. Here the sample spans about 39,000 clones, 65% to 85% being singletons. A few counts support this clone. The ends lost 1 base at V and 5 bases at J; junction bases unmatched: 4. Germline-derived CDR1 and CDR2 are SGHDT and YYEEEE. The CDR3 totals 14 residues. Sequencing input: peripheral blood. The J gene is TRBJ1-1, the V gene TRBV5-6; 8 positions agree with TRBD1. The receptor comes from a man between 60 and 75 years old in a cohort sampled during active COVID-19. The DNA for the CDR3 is TGTGCCAGCAGCTTGCAGGGGGCGGGAACTGAAGCTTTCTTT. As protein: CASSLQGAGTEAFF.